A selection of T cell receptor beta chains follows, all from one sample in a study of CD4 T cells in relation to SARS-CoV-2 and coronaviruses. Here immunoSEQ multiplex PCR was the method, and the copy in TCRdb shows in-frame clones only, minus some. The profile covers about 29,000 clones, with 72% appearing a single time and approximately 13% taken by the ten largest. No antigen has been identified for these receptors. The sequenced material came from CD4+ T cells from PBMCs, cultured in vitro. Receptor source: a human donor in good health. Both conserved end residues are part of each CDR3. The order of the fields is V gene, J gene, CDR3 protein.

TRBV7-9	TRBJ1-1	CASSLEGGAEAFF
TRBV27	TRBJ2-7	CASSKQGILSYEQYF
TRBV6-5	TRBJ2-5	CASSYRAGAGETQYF
TRBV5-8	TRBJ2-7	CASSQGHSSHYEQYF
TRBV2	TRBJ1-1	CASSEFLAGEAFF
TRBV3-1/TRBV3-2	TRBJ1-5	CASSQDTGRNQPQHF
TRBV4-1	TRBJ1-2	CASSQDLAGPLYGYTF
TRBV6-2/TRBV6-3	TRBJ2-7	CASSADRATEQYF
TRBV7-2	TRBJ2-4	CASSPGQGMVAKNIQYF
TRBV9	TRBJ2-1	CASSIGTAYNEQFF
TRBV9	TRBJ2-2	CASSSKTNTGELFF
TRBV6-6	TRBJ2-4	CASSSKNIQYF
TRBV7-9	TRBJ2-7	CASSRADRGRQYF
TRBV11-2	TRBJ2-1	CASSTSPRQGDYNEQFF
TRBV25-1	TRBJ1-1	CASSDSRQGWGTEAFF
TRBV7-8	TRBJ1-1	CASSPATRALDTEAFF
TRBV10-1	TRBJ2-1	CASSEQAPGSYNEQFF
TRBV20-1	TRBJ1-5	CSASENEGGQGQPQHF
TRBV19	TRBJ2-3	CASSSTTSTDTQYF
TRBV19	TRBJ2-6	CATGTGDRGSGANVLTF
TRBV10-1	TRBJ1-1	CASSSSGVPNTEAFF
TRBV19	TRBJ2-2	CASRGWGSHTGELFF
TRBV25-1	TRBJ2-1	CASSDAGSSYNEQFF
TRBV11-2	TRBJ2-5	CASSLVTSGGEETQYF
TRBV6-5	TRBJ2-7	CASSYSLAGFDEQYF
TRBV7-3	TRBJ2-7	CASSLFPGVNYEQYF
TRBV6-5	TRBJ2-2	CASSYSWNTGELFF
TRBV19	TRBJ2-5	CASSPTNTQETQYF
TRBV6-5	TRBJ2-7	CASSRPGQSYEQYF
TRBV4-3	TRBJ1-5	CASSQDLGVSNQPQHF
TRBV27	TRBJ1-1	CASSLEGVGTEAFF
TRBV11-2	TRBJ2-3	CASSLVQGLNTQYF
TRBV7-2	TRBJ1-2	CASSLAGNYGYTF
TRBV6-5	TRBJ1-5	CASSRTGGDQPQHF
TRBV3-1/TRBV3-2	TRBJ1-6	CASSQGPDSPLHF